This is a list of T cell receptor beta chains from one sample in a study of blood T cell repertoires in COVID-19. Measured with immunoSEQ multiplex PCR; TCRdb has only the in-frame clones, and not every one. Here the sample spans over 100,000 clones, roughly 86% being singletons. What was sequenced was peripheral blood. The source of these receptors is a man aged 40-49 years with acute or convalescent COVID-19. The CDR3 runs from the conserved cysteine through the conserved F or W. The D gene is left open where the match is weak. Size values are once, few and many counts, or a class for expanded clones, and some rows have none.

d_call: TRBD1
v_call: TRBV5-1
j_call: TRBJ1-1
clone_size: NA
cdr3_nt: TGCGCCAGCTACCCGTCAGGGGGAACTGAAGCTTTCTTT
cdr3_aa: CASYPSGGTEAFF

d_call: NA
v_call: TRBV9
j_call: TRBJ1-1
clone_size: NA
cdr3_nt: TGTGCCAGCAGCGTAGGGTCAGGGGCGGAGGCTTTCTTT
cdr3_aa: CASSVGSGAEAFF

d_call: TRBD2
v_call: TRBV7-2
j_call: TRBJ2-1
clone_size: NA
cdr3_nt: TGTGCCAGCAGCCCTAGCGGGAGATTGGATGAGCAGTTCTTC
cdr3_aa: CASSPSGRLDEQFF

d_call: NA
v_call: TRBV29-1
j_call: TRBJ1-5
clone_size: NA
cdr3_nt: TGCAGCGTGGGGGGTCAGCCCCAGCATTTT
cdr3_aa: CSVGGQPQHF

d_call: TRBD1
v_call: TRBV27
j_call: TRBJ1-1
clone_size: NA
cdr3_nt: TGTGCCAGCAGATTGGACAGGGGGGACACTGAAGCTTTCTTT
cdr3_aa: CASRLDRGDTEAFF

d_call: NA
v_call: TRBV5-1
j_call: TRBJ1-4
clone_size: NA
cdr3_nt: TGCGCCAGCAGCTTGGACCTAGAAAAACTGTTTTTT
cdr3_aa: CASSLDLEKLFF

d_call: NA
v_call: TRBV27
j_call: TRBJ2-2
clone_size: NA
cdr3_nt: TGTGCCAGCAGTTACCAGGGGAACACCGGGGAGCTGTTTTTT
cdr3_aa: CASSYQGNTGELFF

d_call: TRBD1
v_call: TRBV27
j_call: TRBJ2-7
clone_size: NA
cdr3_nt: TGTGCCAGCAGTGGTGAGGACAGGAGTTACGAGCAGTACTTC
cdr3_aa: CASSGEDRSYEQYF

d_call: NA
v_call: TRBV5-1
j_call: TRBJ2-3
clone_size: once
cdr3_nt: TGCGCCAGCAGCTTGGCGGAGGGAGATACGCAGTATTTT
cdr3_aa: CASSLAEGDTQYF

d_call: NA
v_call: TRBV9
j_call: TRBJ2-2
clone_size: NA
cdr3_nt: TGTGCCAGCAGCGTAAAACTGGCGAACACCGGGGAGCTGTTTTTT
cdr3_aa: CASSVKLANTGELFF

d_call: NA
v_call: TRBV20-1
j_call: TRBJ1-4
clone_size: NA
cdr3_nt: TGCAGTGCTAGACAGGGTGAAAAACTGTTTTTT
cdr3_aa: CSARQGEKLFF

d_call: NA
v_call: TRBV14
j_call: TRBJ2-4
clone_size: NA
cdr3_nt: TGTGCCAGCAGCCAAGACGTAGGGGGTTTTCAAAACATTCAGTACTTC
cdr3_aa: CASSQDVGGFQNIQYF

d_call: NA
v_call: TRBV18
j_call: TRBJ2-7
clone_size: NA
cdr3_nt: TGTGCCAGCTCACCATTAGCGCGGGAGCAGTACTTC
cdr3_aa: CASSPLAREQYF

d_call: TRBD1
v_call: TRBV27
j_call: TRBJ1-6
clone_size: NA
cdr3_nt: TGTGCCAGCAGTGCCACCCGGACAGGGCACTCACCCCTCCACTTT
cdr3_aa: CASSATRTGHSPLHF

d_call: TRBD2
v_call: TRBV6-4
j_call: TRBJ2-1
clone_size: NA
cdr3_nt: TGTGCCAGCAGTGGGGGGGAGGGCACTGAGCAGTTCTTC
cdr3_aa: CASSGGEGTEQFF

d_call: NA
v_call: TRBV10-2
j_call: TRBJ1-1
clone_size: NA
cdr3_nt: TGCGCCAGCAGTGAGTCGCGGGAGACGGCTTTCTTT
cdr3_aa: CASSESRETAFF

d_call: TRBD1
v_call: TRBV5-1
j_call: TRBJ2-2
clone_size: NA
cdr3_nt: TGCGCCAGCAGCTCGCAGGGGGCAACCGGGGAGCTGTTTTTT
cdr3_aa: CASSSQGATGELFF